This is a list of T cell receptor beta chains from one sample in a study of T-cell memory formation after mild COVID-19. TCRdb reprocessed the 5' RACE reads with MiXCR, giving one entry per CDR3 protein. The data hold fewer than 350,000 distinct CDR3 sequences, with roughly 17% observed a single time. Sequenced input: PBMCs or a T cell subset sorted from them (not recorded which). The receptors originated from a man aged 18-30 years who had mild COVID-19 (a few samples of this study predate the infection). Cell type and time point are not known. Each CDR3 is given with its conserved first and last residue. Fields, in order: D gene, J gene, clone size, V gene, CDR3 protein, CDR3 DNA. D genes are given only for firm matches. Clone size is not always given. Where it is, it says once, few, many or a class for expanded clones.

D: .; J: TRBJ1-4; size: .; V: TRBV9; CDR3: CASSLEVAGGEKLFF; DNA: TGTGCCAGCAGCCTAGAGGTGGCAGGAGGTGAAAAACTGTTTTTT
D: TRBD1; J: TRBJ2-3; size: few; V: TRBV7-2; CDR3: CASSALRGDTQYF; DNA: TGTGCCAGCAGCGCACTCAGGGGGGATACGCAGTATTTT
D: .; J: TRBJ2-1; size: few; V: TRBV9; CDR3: CASSALWDTSYNEQFF; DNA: TGTGCCAGCAGCGCCCTATGGGATACTTCGTACAATGAGCAGTTCTTC
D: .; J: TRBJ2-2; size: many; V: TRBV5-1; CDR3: CASSLVRVTNTGELFF; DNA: TGCGCCAGCAGCTTGGTCCGGGTTACGAACACCGGGGAGCTGTTTTTT
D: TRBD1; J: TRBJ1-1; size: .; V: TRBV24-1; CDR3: CATSDLRGQEATEAFF; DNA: TGTGCCACCAGTGATTTGCGGGGACAGGAGGCCACTGAAGCTTTCTTT
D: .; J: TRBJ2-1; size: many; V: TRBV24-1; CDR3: CATSEFTGSWFF; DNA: TGTGCCACCAGTGAATTTACAGGGTCTTGGTTCTTC
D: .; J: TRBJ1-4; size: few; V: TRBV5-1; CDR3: CASSSSPGEKLFF; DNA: TGCGCCAGCAGCTCTTCCCCCGGCGAAAAACTGTTTTTT
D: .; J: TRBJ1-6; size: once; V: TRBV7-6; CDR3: CASSLDTNNSPLHF; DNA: TGTGCCAGCAGCTTGGACACCAATAATTCACCCCTCCACTTT
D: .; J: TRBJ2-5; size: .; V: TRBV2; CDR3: CASHGVQTGRRETQYF; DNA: TGTGCCAGCCATGGGGTACAGACAGGGAGGCGAGAGACCCAGTACTTC
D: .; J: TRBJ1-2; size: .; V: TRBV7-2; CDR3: CASSLARGRGYGYTF; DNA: TGTGCCAGCAGCTTAGCGCGGGGCAGGGGCTATGGCTACACCTTC
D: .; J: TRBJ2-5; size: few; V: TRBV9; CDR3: CASSVAATSVQETQYF; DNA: TGTGCCAGCAGCGTAGCCGCGACTAGTGTCCAAGAGACCCAGTACTTC
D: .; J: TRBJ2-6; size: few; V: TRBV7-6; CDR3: CASSSFPSGANVLTF; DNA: TGTGCCAGCAGCTCCTTCCCCTCTGGGGCCAACGTCCTGACTTTC
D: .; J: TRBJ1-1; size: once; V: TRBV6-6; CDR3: CASTTRAHSEAFF; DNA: TGTGCCAGCACCACCCGGGCACACTCTGAAGCTTTCTTT
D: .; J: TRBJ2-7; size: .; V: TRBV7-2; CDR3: CASSLDSTYEQYF; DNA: TGTGCCAGCAGCTTAGATTCCACTTACGAGCAGTACTTC
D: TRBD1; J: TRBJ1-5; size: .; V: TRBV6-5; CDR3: CASSYSSRDSQHF; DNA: TGTGCCAGCAGTTACTCAAGCCGGGACAGCCAGCATTTT
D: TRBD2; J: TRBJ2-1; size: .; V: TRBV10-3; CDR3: CAISGGGSYNEQFF; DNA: TGTGCCATCAGTGGGGGGGGCTCCTACAATGAGCAGTTCTTC
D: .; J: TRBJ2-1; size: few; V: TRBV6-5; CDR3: CASSYALVGRYNEQFF; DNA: TGTGCCAGCAGTTACGCCCTAGTAGGCCGTTACAATGAGCAGTTCTTC
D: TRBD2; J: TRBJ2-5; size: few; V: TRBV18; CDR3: CASSPWGAGMETQYF; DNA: TGTGCCAGCTCACCTTGGGGAGCGGGGATGGAGACCCAGTACTTC
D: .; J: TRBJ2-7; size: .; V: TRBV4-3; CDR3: CASSQELVDEQYF; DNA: TGCGCCAGCAGCCAAGAATTGGTGGACGAGCAGTACTTC
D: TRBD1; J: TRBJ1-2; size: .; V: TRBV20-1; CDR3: CSAGTGSHGYTF; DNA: TGCAGTGCTGGGACAGGGTCCCATGGCTACACCTTC
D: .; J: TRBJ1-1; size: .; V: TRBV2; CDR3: CASRSGARNTEAFF; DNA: TGTGCCAGCAGGTCGGGGGCACGAAACACTGAAGCTTTCTTT
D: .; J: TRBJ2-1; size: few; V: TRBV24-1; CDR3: CATSDFREQRFF; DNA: TGTGCCACCAGTGATTTCCGGGAACAACGGTTCTTC
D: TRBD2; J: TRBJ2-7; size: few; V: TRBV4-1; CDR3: CACSQDWGGNEQYF; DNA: TGCGCCTGCAGCCAAGACTGGGGGGGAAACGAGCAGTACTTC
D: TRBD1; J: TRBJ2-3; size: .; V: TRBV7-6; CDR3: CASGGTGFSRDTQYF; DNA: TGTGCCAGCGGAGGGACAGGGTTCTCGAGAGATACGCAGTATTTT
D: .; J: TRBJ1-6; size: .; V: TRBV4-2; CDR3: CASSHGEANSPLHF; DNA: TGTGCCAGCAGCCACGGTGAGGCGAATTCACCCCTCCACTTT
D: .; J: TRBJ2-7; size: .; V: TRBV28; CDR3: CASRLYHEQYF; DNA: TGTGCCAGCAGACTCTACCACGAGCAGTACTTC
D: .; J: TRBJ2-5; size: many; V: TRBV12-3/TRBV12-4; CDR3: CASSLRAEETQYF; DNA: TGTGCCAGCAGTTTAAGGGCGGAAGAGACCCAGTACTTC
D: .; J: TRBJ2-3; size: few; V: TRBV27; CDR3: CASSLSWEWSTDTQYF; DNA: TGTGCCAGCAGTTTATCGTGGGAGTGGAGCACAGATACGCAGTATTTT
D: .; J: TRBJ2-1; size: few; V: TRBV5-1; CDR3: CASTRSYNEQFF; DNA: TGCGCCAGCACCCGTAGTTACAATGAGCAGTTCTTC
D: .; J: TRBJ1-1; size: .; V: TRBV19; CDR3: CASSRRISEAFF; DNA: TGTGCCAGTAGTCGCAGGATATCTGAAGCTTTCTTT
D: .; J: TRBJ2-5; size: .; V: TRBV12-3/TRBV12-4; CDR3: CASRSPQGGVQETQYF; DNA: TGTGCCAGCAGATCTCCCCAGGGGGGTGTCCAAGAGACCCAGTACTTC
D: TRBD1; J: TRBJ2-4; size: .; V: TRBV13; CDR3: CASSPLTGEGKNIQYF; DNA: TGTGCCAGCAGCCCTCTGACAGGGGAAGGCAAAAACATTCAGTACTTC
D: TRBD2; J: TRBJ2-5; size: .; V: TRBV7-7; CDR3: CASSPSGTRRETQYF; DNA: TGTGCTAGCAGCCCTAGCGGGACTCGGAGGGAGACCCAGTACTTC
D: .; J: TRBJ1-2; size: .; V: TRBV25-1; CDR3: CASSERTVNYGYTF; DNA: TGTGCCAGCAGTGAACGGACAGTTAACTATGGCTACACCTTC
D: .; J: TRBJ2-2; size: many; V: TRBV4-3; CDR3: CASSHLTGELFF; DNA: TGCGCCAGCAGCCACCTCACCGGGGAGCTGTTTTTT
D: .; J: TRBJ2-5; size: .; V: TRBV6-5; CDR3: CASSYSGSETQYF; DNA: TGTGCCAGCAGTTACTCTGGTAGCGAGACCCAGTACTTC
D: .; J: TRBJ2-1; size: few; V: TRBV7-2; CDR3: CASKAPAGQQFF; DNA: TGTGCCAGCAAAGCCCCCGCCGGACAGCAGTTCTTC
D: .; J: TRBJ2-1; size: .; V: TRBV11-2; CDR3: CASSFPVSGSLNEQFF; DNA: TGTGCCAGCAGCTTTCCCGTCAGTGGGTCCCTCAATGAGCAGTTCTTC
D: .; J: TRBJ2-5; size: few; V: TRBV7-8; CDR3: CASSQDIFRAQYF; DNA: TGTGCCAGCAGCCAGGACATTTTTCGGGCCCAGTACTTC
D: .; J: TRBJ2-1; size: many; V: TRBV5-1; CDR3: CASSFRGSYNEQFF; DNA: TGCGCCAGCAGCTTTCGGGGGAGCTACAATGAGCAGTTCTTC
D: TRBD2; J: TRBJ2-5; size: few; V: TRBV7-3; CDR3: CASSLRGGGETQYF; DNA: TGTGCCAGCAGCCTACGGGGGGGCGGGGAGACCCAGTACTTC
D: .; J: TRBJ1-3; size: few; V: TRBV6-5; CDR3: CASSLQRGAGNTIYF; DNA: TGTGCCAGCAGTCTACAAAGGGGTGCTGGAAACACCATATATTTT
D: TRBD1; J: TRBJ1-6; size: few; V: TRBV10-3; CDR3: CAITGGPDSPLHF; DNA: TGTGCCATTACAGGGGGCCCGGATTCACCCCTCCACTTT
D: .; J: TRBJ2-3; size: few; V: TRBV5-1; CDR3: CASSLGDGQDTQYF; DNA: TGCGCCAGCAGCTTGGGGGACGGCCAGGATACGCAGTATTTT
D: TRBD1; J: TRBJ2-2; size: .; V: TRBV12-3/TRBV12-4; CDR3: CASSRGQENTGELFF; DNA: TGTGCCAGCAGTCGAGGACAGGAAAACACCGGGGAGCTGTTTTTT
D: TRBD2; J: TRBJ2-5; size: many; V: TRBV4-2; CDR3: CASSQGISGGPRGETQYF; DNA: TGTGCCAGCAGCCAAGGGATTAGCGGGGGCCCCCGAGGAGAGACCCAGTACTTC
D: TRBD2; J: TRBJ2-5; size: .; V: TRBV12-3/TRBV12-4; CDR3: CASSLGGGAQTQYF; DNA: TGTGCCAGCAGTTTGGGCGGGGGGGCACAGACCCAGTACTTC
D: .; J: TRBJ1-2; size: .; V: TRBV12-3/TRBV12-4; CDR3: CASSFISNYGYTF; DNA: TGTGCCAGCAGTTTTATCTCTAACTATGGCTACACCTTC
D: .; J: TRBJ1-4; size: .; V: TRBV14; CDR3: CASSQEVSSSVPNEKLFF; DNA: TGTGCCAGCAGCCAAGAAGTGAGCAGCTCAGTTCCGAATGAAAAACTGTTTTTT
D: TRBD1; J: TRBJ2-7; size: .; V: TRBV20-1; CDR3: CSAREIGTVLREQYF; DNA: TGCAGTGCTAGAGAGATCGGGACAGTGCTACGAGAGCAGTACTTC